The present TCR beta chain was sequenced within a study of blood T cell repertoires in COVID-19. Per germline, CDR1 MNHEY and CDR2 SVGAGI. Trimming removed 2 bases at V and 2 bases at J, with 14 bases between. This CDR3 has 16 amino acids. The method was immunoSEQ multiplex PCR; TCRdb's version includes in-frame clones alone and lacks a portion of them. The repertoire holds roughly 7,800 clones, with around nine tenths as singletons. The chain recombines TRBV6-5 with TRBJ2-3, with D perhaps TRBD2 (5 bases). The receptor's source is a woman between 50 and 59 years old with active or convalescent COVID-19. Sequencing was carried out using peripheral blood. CDR3 nucleotide sequence: TGTGCCAGCAGTTACGGCCATACTAGAACCACAGATACGCAGTATTTT. This codes for CASSYGHTRTTDTQYF.